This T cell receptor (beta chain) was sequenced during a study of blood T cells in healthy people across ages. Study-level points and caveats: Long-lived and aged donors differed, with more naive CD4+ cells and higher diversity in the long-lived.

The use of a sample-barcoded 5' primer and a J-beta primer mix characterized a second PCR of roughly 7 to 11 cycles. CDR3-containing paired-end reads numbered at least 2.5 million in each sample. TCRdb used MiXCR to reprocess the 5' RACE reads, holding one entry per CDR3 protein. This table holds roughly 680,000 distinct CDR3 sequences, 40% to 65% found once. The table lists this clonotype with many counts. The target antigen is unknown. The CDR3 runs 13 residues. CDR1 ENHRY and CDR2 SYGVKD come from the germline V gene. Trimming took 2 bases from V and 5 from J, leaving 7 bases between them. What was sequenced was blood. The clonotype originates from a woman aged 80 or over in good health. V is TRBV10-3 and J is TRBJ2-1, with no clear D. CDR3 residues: CAISEAGHNEQFF. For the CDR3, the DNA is TGTGCCATCAGTGAGGCAGGCCACAATGAGCAGTTCTTC.